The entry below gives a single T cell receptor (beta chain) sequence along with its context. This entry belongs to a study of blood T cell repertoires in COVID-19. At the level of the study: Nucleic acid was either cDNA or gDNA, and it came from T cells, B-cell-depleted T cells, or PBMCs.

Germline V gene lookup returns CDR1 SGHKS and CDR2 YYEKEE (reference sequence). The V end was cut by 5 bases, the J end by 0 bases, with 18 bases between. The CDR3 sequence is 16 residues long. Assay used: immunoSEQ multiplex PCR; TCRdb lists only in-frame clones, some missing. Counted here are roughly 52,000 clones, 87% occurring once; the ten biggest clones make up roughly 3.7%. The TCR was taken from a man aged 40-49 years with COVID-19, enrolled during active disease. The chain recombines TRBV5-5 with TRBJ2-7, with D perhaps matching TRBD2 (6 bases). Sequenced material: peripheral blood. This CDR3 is CASSRQGGGTSYEQYF. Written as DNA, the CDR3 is TGTGCCAGCAGTCGCCAGGGTGGGGGGACCTCCTACGAGCAGTACTTC.